The source of this T cell receptor beta chain is a study of blood T cell repertoires in COVID-19 (TCRdb year 2020). Study-level background: Samples covering the acute and convalescent phases of COVID-19 were provided by collaborators in the United States, Italy and Spain. Where HLA class I and class II types were available, the types were taken from metadata supplied by the sample provider, not from assay-based typing. The samples were drawn from two sources: the first 160 participants of the ongoing ImmuneRACE study, and 1,254 subjects contributed by 6 global collaborators. The dataset comprised deeply sampled blood TCRbeta repertoires from subjects exposed to, actively infected with, or recovered from COVID-19. Nearly every sample came with metadata listing a de-identified subject ID, COVID-19 status, age in years and sex. The material from the prospective study consisted of cDNA or gDNA derived from T cells, B-cell-depleted T cells, or PBMCs. The repertoires were made available in a free public database intended to serve as a resource for research on the immune response to SARS-CoV-2.

Each collaborating institution followed its own protocols to collect whole blood in K2EDTA tubes. For TCRbeta analysis, collaborators shipped samples as frozen whole blood, isolated PBMCs, or DNA extracted from either of those sample types. What the research found in general, with its limitations: How much clinical and demographic metadata was included differed by source and by participant, and the metadata was provided uncurated.

The CDR3 has 14 amino acids, counting the end cysteine and phenylalanine. Only the CDR3 DNA is retained, 42 bases long and in frame from the first base. V is shortened by 6 bases, J by 0 bases, and the region joining them spans 11 bases. From the germline V gene (reference sequence), CDR1 is MNHEY and CDR2 is SMNVEV. On this clone: Its cognate antigen has yet to be identified. Base qualities are not recorded, but no much larger clone differs from it by a single base.

TCRbeta CDR3 regions were amplified from genomic DNA by means of the immunoSEQ Assay, a bias-controlled multiplex PCR. The authors' pipeline ran thus. Within the assay, amplification of reference gene primers was used to estimate how many nucleated cells each sample contained. Sequence reads were collapsed and filtered to measure the absolute abundance of every unique TCRbeta CDR3 rearrangement. Productive Simpson clonality was computed per sample as the square root of Simpson's diversity index over productive rearrangements. Held by TCRdb, this immuneACCESS table contains in-frame sequences only and omits some clones. Under half of the omission traces to an unresolved V gene where checked; the cause of the rest is unknown. V, J and clone size derive from that table, while D and trimming were established from the DNA sequence. This sample has about 110,000 clones in its table, and approximately 87% of those were observed once. The ten most abundant clones make up around a sixth of the sample.

The source material was peripheral blood. The chain employs TRBV27 and TRBJ1-1; TRBD1 is a weak D gene call, 5 bases matching. This clonotype was obtained from a woman aged 55-69 years with acute or convalescent COVID-19. The DNA sequence is as follows: TGTGCCAGCAGACTGTCAGGGTTGAACACTGAAGCTTTCTTT. This gives the protein CASRLSGLNTEAFF.